These 27 T cell receptor beta chains originate from one sample sequenced in a study of T cell repertoires in cytomegalovirus infection. MiXCR, applied by TCRdb to the reads, yields one record per CDR3 protein. The table includes about 530,000 distinct CDR3 sequences, 26% detected once. Sequencing used PBMCs. These receptors all come from a human donor in good health (CMV status not recorded). Some clones in this sample may be carry-over from other donors' samples.

This clonotype was found once. This may be a read error, as it is one base from a much larger clone. This chain joins TRBV12-3 or TRBV12-4 and TRBJ2-7, with D uncertain. The CDR3 totals 11 residues. V lost 7 bases to trimming and J lost 3 bases, with 7 bases between them. Here the CDR3 reads CASTTVYEQYV. The DNA for the CDR3 is TGTGCCAGCACCACAGTCTACGAGCAGTACGTC.

This clonotype has a count of ten or more. CDR3 nucleotides: TGTGCCAGCAGCTTAAGTAGCGGAGCTTCCTACAATGAGCAGTTCTTC. Translated, it gives CASSLSSGASYNEQFF. The chain uses TRBV7-2 and TRBJ2-1; D possibly corresponds to TRBD2 (6 bases). The CDR3 loop spans 16 amino acids. The V and J ends lost 2 bases and 1 base respectively, with 12 bases between them. Germline V CDR1 and CDR2: SGHTA, FQGNSA.

This clonotype came up once. The chain couples TRBV5-5 to TRBJ2-1; 9 bases line up with TRBD1. Germline assignment: CDR1 SGHKS and CDR2 YYEKEE (reference sequence). With V trimmed by 4 bases and J by 4 bases, 6 bases remained unmatched. There are 15 residues in the CDR3. The CDR3 region has the DNA TGTGCCAGCAGCCCCGGACAGGGGTATTACAATGAGCAGTTCTTC. Translated, it gives CASSPGQGYYNEQFF.

This clonotype was observed a handful of times. This rearrangement joins TRBV15 to TRBJ2-7; D is ambiguous. CDR3 length: 16 residues. Per the germline V gene, CDR1 is LNHNV and CDR2 is YYDKDF (reference sequence). Trimming shortened V by 3 bases and J by 4 bases, and 19 bases separated the two germline ends. DNA of the CDR3: TGTGCCACCAGCAGCCTCCCAACCCGAAGGGTTTACGAGCAGTACTTC. This sequence encodes CATSSLPTRRVYEQYF.

The chain uses TRBV12-3 or TRBV12-4 and TRBJ2-5; no reliable D call. This CDR3 region has 14 residues. The ends were cut back, 2 bases at V and 2 bases at J, with 9 bases in the middle. CDR3 nucleotides: TGTGCCAGCAGTTTATTCAGCGAGCAAGAGACCCAGTACTTC. This gives the protein CASSLFSEQETQYF.

This chain links TRBV7-6 with TRBJ2-3; D remains ambiguous. The CDR3 runs to 14 residues. Germline CDR1 SGHVS, CDR2 FNYEAQ. Trimming removed 6 bases at V and 2 bases at J, with 12 bases between. The CDR3 DNA reads TGTGCCAGCAGACCACGACGGATCACAGATACGCAGTATTTT. It yields the protein CASRPRRITDTQYF.

This clonotype was counted between two and nine times. The rearrangement uses TRBV12-3 or TRBV12-4 and TRBJ2-3; 10 bases map to TRBD1. CDR3 length equals 15 residues. The junction had 7 bases not matched to a gene; V was cut back by 6 bases and J by 4 bases. The CDR3 coding sequence is TGTGCCAGCAGCCCCCAGACAGGGGGCCCAGATACGCAGTATTTT. Amino acids: CASSPQTGGPDTQYF.

The chain combines TRBV28 with TRBJ2-2; the match to TRBD2 covers 7 bases. In germline, CDR1 is MDHEN, CDR2 SYDVKM. Germline trimming cut 3 bases from V and 4 bases from J; bases unmatched to any gene: 2. The CDR3 consists of 14 residues. CDR3 residues: CASSFGGTTGELFF. The DNA of the CDR3 is TGTGCCAGCAGTTTCGGGGGGACCACCGGGGAGCTGTTTTTT. Combining the CDR3 with reference TRBV28 and TRBJ2-2 gives the whole variable domain DVKVTQSSRYLVKRTGEKVFLECVQDMDHENMFWYRQDPGLGLRLIYFSYDVKMKEKGDIPEGYSVSREKKERFSLILESASTNQTSMYLCASSFGGTTGELFFGEGSRLTVL.

The chain couples TRBV27 to TRBJ1-1; 8 positions agree with TRBD1. Germline loops: CDR1 MNHEY, CDR2 SMNVEV (reference sequence). CDR3 length: 15 amino acids. Trimming cost V 5 bases and J 5 bases; bases outside gene matches: 10. The CDR3 spells CASSPLTGVGTEAFF. The CDR3 nucleotides are TGTGCCAGCAGTCCCTTGACAGGGGTGGGTACTGAAGCTTTCTTT.

The V and J genes are TRBV10-3 and TRBJ1-2; 7 bases map to TRBD1. Germline values: CDR1 ENHRY, CDR2 SYGVKD. V shed 8 bases, J shed 8 bases, and the junction held 11 bases outside the gene matches. The CDR3 totals 13 residues. The CDR3 DNA follows: TGTGCCATCTGGTCACAGACAGGGTCCGGCTACACCTTC. Encoded protein: CAIWSQTGSGYTF.

This clonotype was picked up many times. The rearrangement links TRBV7-2 to TRBJ2-1; 9 nucleotides align to TRBD2. J lost 3 bases, V lost 1 base, and 4 bases had no gene match. This CDR3 spans 16 amino acids. Germline CDR1 reads SGHTA; CDR2 reads FQGNSA. The CDR3 DNA reads TGTGCCAGCAGCTTAGGCGCGACTAGCGGCTACAATGAGCAGTTCTTC. Translated, it gives CASSLGATSGYNEQFF.

V gene TRBV6-1 combines with J gene TRBJ2-1, with 12 positions matching TRBD2. Germline CDR1 MNHNS, CDR2 SASEGT. The CDR3 contains 15 residues. Losses at the gene ends were 5 bases for V and 7 bases for J; bases not matched to a gene: 6. The CDR3: CASSKTSGSGNEQFF. CDR3 DNA sequence: TGTGCCAGCAGTAAGACTAGCGGGAGTGGAAATGAGCAGTTCTTC.

The chain carries TRBV19 and TRBJ1-2; D is undetermined. Trimming took 3 bases from V and 6 from J, leaving 11 bases between them. This CDR3 is 13 amino acids long. Germline V gene data show CDR1 as LNHDA and CDR2 as SQIVND (reference sequence). CDR3 in amino acids: CASSITNVDGYTF. In nucleotides, the CDR3 is TGTGCCAGTAGTATTACAAACGTCGATGGCTACACCTTC.

The chain couples TRBV19 to TRBJ2-7; 10 nucleotides align to TRBD2. Per the germline V gene, CDR1 is LNHDA and CDR2 is SQIVND (reference sequence). V shed 1 base, J shed 5 bases, and the junction held 5 bases outside the gene matches. The CDR3 runs 15 residues. Here the CDR3 reads CASSIGASGRNEQYF. The DNA for the CDR3 is TGTGCCAGTAGTATAGGGGCTAGCGGGAGAAACGAGCAGTACTTC.

Only a few counts were recorded for this clonotype. The rearrangement joins TRBV20-1 to TRBJ2-3; TRBD1 or TRBD2 may be the D gene (5 bases each). The CDR3 spans 17 residues. CDR1 and CDR2 from the germline V gene are DFQATT and SNEGSKA (reference sequence). V gave up 2 bases and J gave up 2 bases, with 20 bases separating them. Written as DNA, the CDR3 is TGCAGTGCTAGAAAAGGTCGGGGCCTCTCGGCCACAGATACGCAGTATTTT. Translation gives CSARKGRGLSATDTQYF.

CDR3 DNA: TGTGCCAGCAGTCCGACTAGCGACGAGCAGTACTTC. Its protein is CASSPTSDEQYF. The chain joins TRBV28 to TRBJ2-7; 8 bases line up with TRBD2. The J segment lost 5 bases and the V segment lost 5 bases, leaving 2 bases of the junction unmatched. There are 12 residues in the CDR3. Germline assignment: CDR1 MDHEN and CDR2 SYDVKM.

In its sample, this clonotype was seen a few times. This sequence joins TRBV5-6 and TRBJ1-2; D remains ambiguous. Germline V gene lookup returns CDR1 SGHDT and CDR2 YYEEEE. The length of the CDR3 is 15 residues. V lost 2 bases to trimming and J lost 4 bases, with 15 bases between them. CDR3: CASSFGSYLFYGYTF. The CDR3 nucleotides are TGTGCCAGCAGCTTTGGATCGTACCTATTCTATGGCTACACCTTC. Variable domain in full (rest from reference TRBV5-6 and TRBJ1-2): DAGVTQSPTHLIKTRGQQVTLRCSPKSGHDTVSWYQQALGQGPQFIFQYYEEEERQRGNFPDRFSGHQFPNYSSELNVNALLLGDSALYLCASSFGSYLFYGYTFGSGTRLTVV.

Only a few counts were recorded for this clonotype. V usage is TRBV29-1 and J usage is TRBJ2-1, with TRBD2 identical over 7 bases. Germline CDR1 SQVTM, CDR2 ANQGSEA. V lost 7 bases to trimming and J lost 8 bases; unmatched junction nucleotides: 11. The CDR3 length is 13 residues. The CDR3 spells CSGRGGRLHEQFF. The CDR3 DNA sequence: TGCAGCGGGAGGGGCGGGAGACTCCATGAGCAGTTCTTC.

Concerning this clonotype: A much larger clone sits a single nucleotide away, making a read error possible. Since the CDR3 does not end with the conserved phenylalanine or tryptophan, this likely comes from a read error. For the CDR3, the DNA is TGTGCCAGCAGCTTGTTGTCCGGGGGTGACTATGGCTACACCTAC. Its protein is CASSLLSGGDYGYTY. This sequence joins TRBV7-6 and TRBJ1-2; weak D call: TRBD1 (5 bases). Trimming stripped 3 bases from V and 3 bases from J, with 14 bases between. CDR3 length: 15 residues. Germline V CDR1 and CDR2: SGHVS, FNYEAQ.

The chain combines TRBV6-2 or TRBV6-3 with TRBJ1-2; perhaps TRBD1 as D (5 bases). The V end lost 4 bases, the J end lost 0 bases, and 12 bases lay between the germline ends. Germline V gene data show CDR1 as MNHEY and CDR2 as SVGEGT. The CDR3 runs to 15 residues. The chain's CDR3 is CASSFWGTSNYGYTF. In DNA, the CDR3 is TGTGCCAGCAGTTTCTGGGGGACTTCTAACTATGGCTACACCTTC.

This clonotype was detected many times. This chain uses TRBV12-3 or TRBV12-4 with TRBJ2-5, with 7 bases matching TRBD2. V lost 2 bases to trimming and J lost 6 bases; unmatched junction nucleotides: 9. The CDR3 sequence is 15 residues long. The CDR3 spells CASSLRGLGGKTQYF. The CDR3 nucleotides are TGTGCCAGCAGTTTACGAGGACTGGGAGGGAAGACCCAGTACTTC.

This clonotype has a handful of counts. This chain connects TRBV6-5 to TRBJ1-1, with a possible D match to TRBD1 (5 bases). Germline CDR1 reads MNHEY; CDR2 reads SVGAGI. With 6 bases removed from V and 5 bases from J, the gap between germline ends came to 22 bases. The CDR3 totals 16 residues. For the CDR3, the DNA is TGTGCCAGCAGGGCGGGGACCGGACAATTTGGGACTGAAGCTTTCTTT. Translated, it gives CASRAGTGQFGTEAFF.

A few counts support this clonotype. The rearrangement links TRBV10-3 to TRBJ2-3; D is possibly TRBD2 (7 bases). The germline V and J ends were trimmed by 6 bases and 3 bases, with 10 bases remaining between them. The CDR3 contains 13 residues. Germline CDR1 and CDR2: ENHRY and SYGVKD. In DNA form, the CDR3 reads TGTGCCATCAGAGGGGGGGCAACAGATACGCAGTATTTT. This encodes CAIRGGATDTQYF.

This clonotype was observed a few times. The CDR3 is CASSQEGAGANVLTF. The CDR3 DNA reads TGCGCCAGCAGCCAAGAGGGGGCTGGGGCCAACGTCCTGACTTTC. The chain has TRBV4-1 and TRBJ2-6, with D perhaps assigned TRBD1 or TRBD2 (5 bases each). CDR3 length equals 15 residues. In germline, CDR1 is MGHRA, CDR2 YSYEKL. V gave up 0 bases and J gave up 2 bases, with 5 bases separating them.

This clonotype was observed a few times. The rearrangement links TRBV6-4 to TRBJ1-6; D is unclear. The CDR3 is 13 amino acids. CDR1 and CDR2 (germline): MRHNA, SNTAGT. The germline V and J ends were trimmed by 3 bases and 7 bases, with 7 bases remaining between them. CDR3 amino acids: CASSEVENSPLHF. The CDR3 DNA is TGTGCCAGCAGTGAGGTTGAGAATTCACCCCTCCACTTT.

The chain joins TRBV20-1 to TRBJ2-5; TRBD2 aligns across 9 bases. In germline, CDR1 is DFQATT, CDR2 SNEGSKA (reference sequence). CDR3 length: 16 residues. Unmatched junction bases numbered 13, after V lost 3 bases and J lost 5 bases. The CDR3 bases are TGCAGTGCTAGTAGTGGGGGCGGGAGGGCCGGTGAGACCCAGTACTTC. This sequence encodes CSASSGGGRAGETQYF.

This clonotype was recorded many times. The V and J genes are TRBV7-2 and TRBJ2-1, with TRBD1 identical over 7 bases. Germline values: CDR1 SGHTA, CDR2 FQGNSA. The CDR3 has 14 amino acids. With 4 bases clipped from V and 5 bases from J, the junction kept 5 bases outside the gene matches. The CDR3 reads CASSSTGTDNEQFF. The CDR3 region has the DNA TGTGCCAGCAGCTCAACCGGGACAGACAATGAGCAGTTCTTC.